This T cell receptor (beta chain) was identified in a study of blood T cell repertoires in COVID-19. At the level of the study: Samples came from the United States, Italy and Spain, spanning acute and convalescent COVID-19. PBMCs, B-cell-depleted T cells, or T cells were the source of the cDNA or gDNA that made up the material.

Participants were placed into cohorts based on the clinical history they reported. Donors in Cohort 3 who had recovered were those with two negative PCRs, healthcare professional clearance, or resolution of their symptoms. TCRdb keeps only in-frame clones here, not all; method: immunoSEQ multiplex PCR. This table holds 300,000 to 400,000 clones, roughly nine tenths found once. This receptor was taken from a man between 18 and 29 years old who had recovered from COVID-19. Sequenced: PBMCs or T cells enriched from blood (not recorded which).

CDR3 in DNA: TGTGCCAGCAGCCCTACCTGGGGACTAGCGGGAGACAATGAGCAGTTCTTC. It translates to CASSPTWGLAGDNEQFF. V and J are TRBV11-2 and TRBJ2-1; 14 nucleotides agree with TRBD2. In germline, CDR1 is SGHAT, CDR2 FQNNGV. Losses at the gene ends were 5 bases for V and 5 bases for J; bases not matched to a gene: 8. The CDR3 has 17 amino acids.